What follows are 4 T cell receptor beta chains derived from one specimen sequenced in a study of T-cell reconstitution after alpha-beta-depleted transplantation in children. Molecular barcoding with unique molecular identifiers was used for the TCRbeta library. MiXCR was run by TCRdb on the PCR reads, yielding one entry per CDR3 protein. The data contain around 400,000 distinct CDR3 sequences, around 21% of them singletons. The sequencing here drew on PBMCs from the stem cell graft donor, taken from the stem cell graft. The source of these receptors is a human donor who donated a stem cell graft to a child with acute myeloid leukemia.

This clonotype was seen more than once but under ten times. The rearrangement uses TRBV20-1 and TRBJ2-2, with 16 bases aligning to TRBD2. Per germline, CDR1 DFQATT and CDR2 SNEGSKA (reference sequence). The CDR3 runs 20 residues. Losses at the gene ends were 0 bases for V and 0 bases for J; bases not matched to a gene: 7. The CDR3 DNA sequence: TGCAGTGCTAGAGATCTCCCGGGACTAGCGGGAGGGCCGAACACCGGGGAGCTGTTTTTT. It encodes CSARDLPGLAGGPNTGELFF.

There are a few counts of this clonotype. The chain uses TRBV12-3 or TRBV12-4 and TRBJ2-5; 9 bases agree with TRBD2. CDR3 size: 15 residues. The ends lost 7 bases at V and 1 base at J; junction bases unmatched: 7. The CDR3 nucleotides are TGTGCCAGCACTAGCGGGAATCTCTTCCAAGAGACCCAGTACTTC. Translated: CASTSGNLFQETQYF.

In this sample, this clonotype turned up a few times. The gene calls are TRBV12-3 or TRBV12-4 and TRBJ2-2, with 11 bases fitting TRBD2. The J segment lost 7 bases and the V segment lost 10 bases, leaving 8 bases of the junction unmatched. This CDR3 spans 14 amino acids. This CDR3 reads CATNRLAGIGELFF. The CDR3 nucleotides read TGTGCCACTAATAGACTAGCGGGAATCGGGGAGCTGTTTTTT.

J is TRBJ2-1 and V is TRBV29-1; no reliable D call. The CDR3 runs to 10 residues. Germline V lookup: CDR1 SQVTM, CDR2 ANQGSEA. V was cut by 3 bases and J by 10 bases, with 7 bases left in between. CDR3 region: CSVDGGEQFF. The CDR3 DNA reads as TGCAGCGTTGATGGCGGAGAGCAGTTCTTC.